Listed here are 27 T cell receptor beta chains from one sample, sequenced in a study of T-cell reconstitution after alpha-beta-depleted transplantation in children. Unique molecular identifiers featured in how the TCRbeta library was prepared. In TCRdb, the PCR reads were re-called with MiXCR into one record per CDR3 protein. The repertoire holds a few hundred thousand distinct CDR3 sequences, 43% seen once, with about 30% in the top ten. The sample was PBMCs, taken before TCRalphabeta/CD19-depleted stem cell transplant. Receptor source: a girl aged 2-9 years with aplastic anemia, due to receive a stem cell transplant.

The table lists this clonotype with many counts. The chain joins TRBV4-1 to TRBJ2-3, with a possible D match to TRBD2 (6 bases). Germline V gene lookup returns CDR1 MGHRA and CDR2 YSYEKL. CDR3 length: 15 amino acids. Deletions cut 6 bases from V and 0 bases from J, with 13 bases between. CDR3 in DNA: TGCGCCAGCAGGGTAGCGGTTTCTAGCACAGATACGCAGTATTTT. It specifies CASRVAVSSTDTQYF.

The chain uses TRBV13 and TRBJ1-2, with a weak D call TRBD1 (5 bases). V was clipped by 5 bases and J by 6 bases, with 16 bases between them. The CDR3 sequence is 14 residues long. Germline loops: CDR1 PRHDT, CDR2 FYEKMQ (reference sequence). The CDR3 reads CASSHRTGGDGYTF. Written as DNA, the CDR3 is TGTGCCAGCAGCCATAGGACGGGGGGAGATGGCTACACCTTC.

This clonotype has a count of ten or more. V usage is TRBV12-3 or TRBV12-4 and J usage is TRBJ2-3; 7 nucleotides match TRBD1. V was pared by 6 bases and J by 9 bases, with 12 bases of the junction left unmatched. The CDR3 length is 14 residues. CDR3 residues: CASSRQGGGGTQYF. CDR3 nucleotide sequence: TGTGCCAGCAGCCGACAGGGCGGTGGGGGAACGCAGTATTTT.

V is TRBV20-1 and J is TRBJ2-3; 11 nucleotides align to TRBD2. CDR1 is DFQATT, CDR2 SNEGSKA, per germline (reference sequence). The CDR3 runs to 15 residues. J gave up 9 bases and V 6 bases, and 14 bases lay outside the gene matches. The CDR3 here is CSADQGLAVLGTQYF. The CDR3 DNA reads as TGCAGTGCCGATCAGGGACTAGCGGTCCTCGGGACGCAGTATTTT.

This clonotype was detected many times. The chain carries TRBV29-1 and TRBJ2-5, with D possibly TRBD2 on 7 matching bases. Germline V CDR1 and CDR2: SQVTM, ANQGSEA. Trimming took off 8 bases at V and 7 bases at J, with 14 bases between the two ends. The CDR3 extends over 11 amino acids. In nucleotides, the CDR3 is TGCAGCTTATCAGGGGAGGGGACCCAGTACTTC. Its protein is CSLSGEGTQYF.

This clonotype was found many times. The V call is TRBV11-1, the J call TRBJ2-6, with TRBD1 matching over 9 bases. Per germline, CDR1 SGHAT and CDR2 FQDESV (reference sequence). The ends lost 5 bases at V and 4 bases at J; junction bases unmatched: 12. The CDR3 runs to 18 residues. In nucleotides, the CDR3 is TGTGCCAGCAGCGTCCCCGGGACAGGGTCTGGCGGGGCCAACGTCCTGACTTTC. Translation: CASSVPGTGSGGANVLTF.

The rearrangement uses TRBV29-1 and TRBJ2-1, with unresolved D. The V and J ends lost 6 bases and 3 bases respectively, with 6 bases between them. CDR3 length: 11 amino acids. In germline, CDR1 is SQVTM, CDR2 ANQGSEA. The CDR3: CSVVDYNEQFF. The CDR3 DNA sequence: TGCAGCGTCGTTGACTACAATGAGCAGTTCTTC.

At least ten counts were recorded for this clonotype. The chain is built from TRBV9 and TRBJ2-3; 8 nucleotides align to TRBD2. CDR1 and CDR2 (germline): SGDLS, YYNGEE. V lost 3 bases to trimming and J lost 6 bases; unmatched junction nucleotides: 9. The CDR3 totals 15 residues. The CDR3: CASSAFGGGMDTQYF. CDR3 DNA: TGTGCCAGCAGCGCCTTCGGGGGGGGCATGGATACGCAGTATTTT.

CDR3 sequence reads: CATSKDGREAFF. Written as DNA, the CDR3 is TGTGCCACCAGCAAAGACGGCCGAGAAGCTTTCTTT. The chain combines TRBV15 with TRBJ1-1, with D uncertain. CDR1 is LNHNV and CDR2 is YYDKDF in the germline V gene (reference sequence). Trimming stripped 4 bases from V and 8 bases from J, with 11 bases between. This CDR3 is 12 amino acids long.

V and J are TRBV6-2 or TRBV6-3 and TRBJ1-5; possible D gene TRBD1, 5 bases. The CDR3 is 17 amino acids. V was pared by 2 bases and J by 1 base, with 15 bases between. Germline V gene sequence: CDR1 MNHEY, CDR2 SVGEGT. The CDR3 sequence: CASSYRAGRTSNQPQHF. Written as DNA, the CDR3 is TGTGCCAGCAGTTACCGCGCCGGGAGGACAAGCAATCAGCCCCAGCATTTT.

This clonotype was seen a handful of times. V gene TRBV18 combines with J gene TRBJ1-1, with D possibly TRBD1 on 6 matching bases. V lost 6 bases, J lost 10 bases, and 21 bases lay in between. The CDR3 extends over 14 amino acids. Per germline, CDR1 KGHSH and CDR2 LQKENI. Written as DNA, the CDR3 is TGTGCCAGCTCCCCTGGACAGCGGGGGCCCACAGCTTTCTTT. Residues: CASSPGQRGPTAFF.

There are many counts of this clonotype. The rearrangement joins TRBV29-1 to TRBJ2-6, with 10 bases that match TRBD1. The CDR3 is 18 amino acids. Per the germline V gene, CDR1 is SQVTM and CDR2 is ANQGSEA. The J segment lost 1 base and the V segment lost 1 base, leaving 7 bases of the junction unmatched. The CDR3 region is CSVEGFRTGGSGANVLTF. CDR3 DNA: TGCAGCGTTGAAGGGTTTAGGACAGGGGGATCTGGGGCCAACGTCCTGACTTTC.

The sample holds many counts of this clonotype. The rearrangement links TRBV7-9 to TRBJ2-5, with D perhaps matching TRBD1 or TRBD2 (5 bases each). V lost 5 bases, J lost 2 bases, and 12 bases lay in between. Germline V gene sequence: CDR1 SEHNR, CDR2 FQNEAQ (reference sequence). CDR3 length: 14 residues. CDR3 sequence reads: CASSDSGAQETQYF. The CDR3 DNA follows: TGTGCCAGCAGCGATTCCGGGGCTCAAGAGACCCAGTACTTC.

The sample holds a few counts of this clonotype. The chain is built from TRBV4-3 and TRBJ1-2; TRBD1 is a possible D gene (6 bases). The CDR3 extends over 15 amino acids. V lost 0 bases to trimming and J lost 11 bases, with 19 bases between them. Germline V gene data show CDR1 as LGHNA and CDR2 as YSLEER. In nucleotides, the CDR3 is TGCGCCAGCAGCCAAGACTCGGGCAGGGGAGTGCGATACACCTTC. Translating gives CASSQDSGRGVRYTF.

A few counts support this clonotype. The rearrangement links TRBV7-6 to TRBJ2-2; unclear D gene. The germline V and J ends were trimmed by 8 bases and 7 bases, with 11 bases remaining between them. The germline CDR1 and CDR2 sequences are SGHVS and FNYEAQ. The length of the CDR3 is 12 residues. Here the CDR3 reads CASPGPGGELFF. CDR3 DNA sequence: TGTGCCAGCCCCGGACCAGGCGGGGAGCTGTTTTTT.

This chain connects TRBV7-9 to TRBJ2-7; perhaps TRBD2 as D (6 bases). The CDR3 runs to 12 residues. Per germline, CDR1 SEHNR and CDR2 FQNEAQ (reference sequence). V was shortened by 5 bases and J by 4 bases, with 9 bases between the two germline ends. Here the CDR3 reads CASSHAGYEQYF. CDR3 nucleotides: TGTGCCAGCAGCCATGCGGGGTACGAGCAGTACTTC. Filled out from reference TRBV7-9 and TRBJ2-7, the complete variable domain reads DTGVSQNPRHKITKRGQNVTFRCDPISEHNRLYWYRQTLGQGPEFLTYFQNEAQLEKSRLLSDRFSAERPKGSFSTLEIQRTEQGDSAMYLCASSHAGYEQYFGPGTRLTVT.

This chain connects TRBV20-1 to TRBJ2-1, with 9 bases identical to TRBD2. The germline V gene encodes CDR1 DFQATT and CDR2 SNEGSKA (reference sequence). CDR3 length: 14 residues. With V trimmed by 3 bases and J by 8 bases, 8 bases remained unmatched. The CDR3 bases are TGCAGTGCTAGGGCGGGGGGGCCTTTCGATGAGCAGTTCTTC. Its translation is CSARAGGPFDEQFF.

This clonotype occurred many times. The chain combines TRBV6-2 or TRBV6-3 with TRBJ2-3; 10 positions agree with TRBD2. Looked up from germline, CDR1 is MNHEY and CDR2 is SVGEGT. The CDR3 runs to 13 residues. V dropped 2 bases and J dropped 14; count of bases not matched to a gene: 7. The CDR3 nucleotides read TGTGCCAGCAGTTACGGACTAGCGGCCCCTGGGTATTTT. As protein: CASSYGLAAPGYF.

This chain links TRBV4-3 with TRBJ1-4; D unresolved. Trimming took off 2 bases at V and 5 bases at J, with 6 bases between the two ends. CDR1 and CDR2 from the germline V gene are LGHNA and YSLEER. The CDR3 runs to 13 residues. In DNA, the CDR3 is TGCGCCAGCAGCCAATGGAGGAATGAAAAACTGTTTTTT. This translates into CASSQWRNEKLFF.

The V call is TRBV28, the J call TRBJ2-5; D is unresolved. The length of the CDR3 is 13 residues. V was pared by 10 bases and J by 5 bases, with 17 bases between. Looked up from germline, CDR1 is MDHEN and CDR2 is SYDVKM. CDR3 in DNA: TGTGCCACGGCCTGGTCCCTCTATGAGACCCAGTACTTC. It codes for CATAWSLYETQYF.

The chain has TRBV10-2 and TRBJ2-1; no definite D call. The CDR3 is 14 residues long. Germline V gives CDR1 WSHSY, CDR2 SAAADI. The ends were cut back, 6 bases at V and 0 bases at J, with 9 bases in the middle. The CDR3 here is CASRAISSYNEQFF. CDR3 nucleotides: TGCGCCAGCAGGGCGATCAGCTCCTACAATGAGCAGTTCTTC.

This clonotype was counted between two and nine times. V usage is TRBV20-1 and J usage is TRBJ1-2; no clear D. The CDR3 length is 13 residues. The V and J ends lost 0 bases and 0 bases respectively, with 5 bases between them. Germline V gives CDR1 DFQATT, CDR2 SNEGSKA (reference sequence). Here the CDR3 DNA reads TGCAGTGCTAGAGAAGCGACTAACTATGGCTACACCTTC. It specifies CSAREATNYGYTF.

This clonotype is a singleton in its sample. The chain combines TRBV7-2 with TRBJ2-1; TRBD2 aligns across 7 bases. V lost 2 bases to trimming and J lost 7 bases; unmatched junction nucleotides: 8. Germline loops: CDR1 SGHTA, CDR2 FQGNSA. The CDR3 runs 15 residues. CDR3 residues: CASSLKRREINEQFF. The CDR3 region has the DNA TGTGCCAGCAGCTTAAAGAGGCGGGAGATTAATGAGCAGTTCTTC.

This clonotype was observed a few times. V gene TRBV7-3 combines with J gene TRBJ2-1, with D possibly TRBD1 on 6 matching bases. There are 14 residues in the CDR3. Germline assignment: CDR1 SGHTA and CDR2 FQGTGA. Between the trimmed V and J ends, which lost 4 bases and 10 bases, there was a span of 17 bases. CDR3 protein: CASSSGVQGGEQFF. The CDR3 bases are TGTGCCAGCAGCTCAGGGGTACAGGGCGGCGAGCAGTTCTTC.

The chain carries TRBV30 and TRBJ1-6; D unresolved. V was pared by 2 bases and J by 7 bases, with 9 bases between. The CDR3 consists of 13 residues. Germline V lookup: CDR1 GTSNPN, CDR2 SVGIG (reference sequence). The CDR3 reads CAWSIRENSPLHF. The CDR3 nucleotides read TGTGCCTGGAGTATCCGGGAGAATTCACCCCTCCACTTT.

This clonotype appeared a few times. This chain connects TRBV6-1 to TRBJ1-4; 8 bases are a match to TRBD1. V shed 7 bases and J 3 bases; nucleotides not matched to a gene: 10. From germline, CDR1 is MNHNS and CDR2 SASEGT. The CDR3 consists of 16 residues. CDR3 in amino acids: CASTLQGVFSNEKLFF. The DNA for the CDR3 is TGTGCCAGCACCCTACAGGGGGTTTTTTCTAATGAAAAACTGTTTTTT.

This clonotype was seen a single time. CDR3 amino acids: CASSLTAGPYNEQFF. CDR3 DNA: TGTGCCAGCAGCTTAACCGCGGGCCCCTACAATGAGCAGTTCTTC. The V gene is TRBV7-3, the J gene TRBJ2-1, with TRBD2 as a possible D gene (5 bases). There are 15 residues in the CDR3. The germline CDR1 and CDR2 sequences are SGHTA and FQGTGA. V was shortened by 0 bases and J by 2 bases, with 8 bases between the two germline ends. Supplemented by reference TRBV7-3 and TRBJ2-1, the full variable domain reads GAGVSQTPSNKVTEKGKYVELRCDPISGHTALYWYRQSLGQGPEFLIYFQGTGAADDSGLPNDRFFAVRPEGSVSTLKIQRTERGDSAVYLCASSLTAGPYNEQFFGPGTRLTVL.